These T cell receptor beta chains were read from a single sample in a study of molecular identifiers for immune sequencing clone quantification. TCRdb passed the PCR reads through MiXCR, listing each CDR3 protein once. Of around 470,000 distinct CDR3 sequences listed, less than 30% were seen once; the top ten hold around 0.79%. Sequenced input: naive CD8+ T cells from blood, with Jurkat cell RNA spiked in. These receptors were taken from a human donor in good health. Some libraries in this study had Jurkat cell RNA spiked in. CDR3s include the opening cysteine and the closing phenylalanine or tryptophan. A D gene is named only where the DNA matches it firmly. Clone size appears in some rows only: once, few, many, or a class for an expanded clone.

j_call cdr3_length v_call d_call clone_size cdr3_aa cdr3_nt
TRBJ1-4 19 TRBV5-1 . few CASRGSTDHSLATNEKLFF TGCGCCAGCAGGGGAAGCACAGATCATTCGCTTGCAACTAATGAAAAACTGTTTTTT
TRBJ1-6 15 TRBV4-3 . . CASSQWGHGNSPLHF TGCGCCAGCAGTCAGTGGGGACACGGTAATTCACCCCTCCACTTT
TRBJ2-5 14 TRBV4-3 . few CASSQEVMGETQYF TGCGCCAGCAGCCAAGAGGTCATGGGGGAGACCCAGTACTTC
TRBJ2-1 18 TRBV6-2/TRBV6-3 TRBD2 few CASSYSRLAGKTYNEQFF TGTGCCAGCAGTTACTCGAGACTAGCGGGGAAAACATACAATGAGCAGTTCTTC
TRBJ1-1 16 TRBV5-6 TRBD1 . CASSLVRDSGRTEAFF TGTGCCAGCAGCTTGGTACGGGACAGTGGACGAACTGAAGCTTTCTTT
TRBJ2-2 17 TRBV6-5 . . CASSYSLGPSNTGELFF TGTGCCAGCAGTTACTCTTTGGGACCGTCGAACACCGGGGAGCTGTTTTTT
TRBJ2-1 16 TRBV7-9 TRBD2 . CASSNPAGKSYNEQFF TGTGCCAGCAGCAACCCAGCGGGGAAATCCTACAATGAGCAGTTCTTC
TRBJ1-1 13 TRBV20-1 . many CSARDRLNALAFF TGCAGTGCTAGAGATCGGCTCAACGCGTTAGCTTTCTTT
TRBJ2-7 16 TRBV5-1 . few CASSLDPETSYYEQYF TGCGCCAGCAGCTTGGATCCGGAGACCTCGTACTACGAGCAGTACTTC
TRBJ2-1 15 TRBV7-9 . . CASSLLGAPRGVQFF TGTGCCAGCAGCCTTTTGGGAGCCCCACGGGGTGTGCAGTTCTTC
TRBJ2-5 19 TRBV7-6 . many CASSSEYRSGHSTLETQYF TGTGCCAGCAGCTCCGAGTATAGGTCCGGACATTCCACTTTGGAGACCCAGTACTTC
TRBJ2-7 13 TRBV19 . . CASSGEISLEQYF TGTGCCAGTAGTGGAGAAATCTCCCTCGAGCAGTACTTC
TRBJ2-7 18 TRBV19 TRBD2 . CASSIFRSTSGLSYEQYF TGTGCCAGTAGTATATTCAGGTCGACTAGCGGGCTCTCCTACGAGCAGTACTTC
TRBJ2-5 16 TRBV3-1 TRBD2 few CASSQDTLAGGETQYF TGTGCCAGCAGCCAAGATACCCTAGCGGGAGGAGAGACCCAGTACTTC
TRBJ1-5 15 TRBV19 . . CASSMVSYSNQPQHF TGTGCCAGTAGTATGGTGAGCTATAGCAATCAGCCCCAGCATTTT
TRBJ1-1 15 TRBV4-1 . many CASSQLAGMATEAFF TGCGCCAGCAGCCAATTAGCCGGGATGGCCACTGAAGCTTTCTTT
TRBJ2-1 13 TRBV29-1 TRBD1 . CSVGQGASDEQFF TGCAGCGTGGGACAGGGGGCTTCGGATGAGCAGTTCTTC
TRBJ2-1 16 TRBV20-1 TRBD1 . CSAREPGQGFYDEQFF TGCAGTGCTAGAGAACCGGGACAGGGTTTTTACGATGAGCAGTTCTTC
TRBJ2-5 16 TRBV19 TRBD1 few CASSVGTGVYQETQYF TGTGCCAGTAGTGTCGGGACAGGGGTTTACCAAGAGACCCAGTACTTC
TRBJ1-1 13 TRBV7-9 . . CASSLDTHTEAFF TGTGCCAGCAGCTTAGATACGCACACTGAAGCTTTCTTT
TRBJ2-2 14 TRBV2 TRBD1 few CARSTGGNTGELFF TGTGCCAGAAGTACAGGGGGCAACACCGGGGAGCTGTTTTTT
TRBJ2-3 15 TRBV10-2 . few CASSGQTRATDTQYF TGCGCCAGCAGTGGGCAGACTAGGGCGACAGATACGCAGTATTTT
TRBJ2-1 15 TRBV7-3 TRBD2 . CASSSVVSGIDEQFF TGTGCCAGCAGCTCAGTGGTTAGCGGGATCGATGAGCAGTTCTTC
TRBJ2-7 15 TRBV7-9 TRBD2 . CASSLVTSGTYEQYF TGTGCCAGCAGCCTTGTGACTAGCGGGACCTACGAGCAGTACTTC
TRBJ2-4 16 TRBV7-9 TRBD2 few CASSLVSGLAGDIQYF TGTGCCAGCAGCTTAGTTTCGGGACTAGCGGGAGACATTCAGTACTTC
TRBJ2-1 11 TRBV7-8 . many CASRQGPEQFF TGTGCCAGCAGGCAGGGTCCCGAGCAGTTCTTC
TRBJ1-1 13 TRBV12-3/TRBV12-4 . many CASSNEDGAEAFF TGTGCCAGCAGTAATGAAGACGGAGCGGAAGCTTTCTTT
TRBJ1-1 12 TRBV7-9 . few CASSRERFEAFF TGTGCCAGCAGCCGAGAGCGGTTTGAAGCTTTCTTT
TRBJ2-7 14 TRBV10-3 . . CAIRQGSIPYEQYF TGTGCCATCAGGCAAGGGAGCATCCCCTACGAGCAGTACTTC
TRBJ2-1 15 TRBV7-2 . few CASSYIGGAYNEQFF TGTGCCAGCAGCTACATCGGAGGGGCCTACAATGAGCAGTTCTTC
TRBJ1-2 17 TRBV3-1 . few CASSQVGGGFKRDGYTF TGTGCCAGCAGCCAAGTTGGAGGCGGGTTTAAGCGAGATGGCTACACCTTC
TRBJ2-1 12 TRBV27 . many CASSWGAGEQFF TGTGCCAGCAGCTGGGGGGCGGGTGAGCAGTTCTTC